This T cell receptor beta chain comes out of a study of T cells in women clearing cervical HPV infection. Study context: Cases: HPV16-related CIN3 or worse on histology, a couple of invasive cancers.

TCR beta CDR3 amplified by multiplex PCR from roughly 1,300 ng genomic DNA. The protocol was immunoSEQ multiplex PCR, while the TCRdb copy is restricted to in-frame clones and leaves out a portion. This repertoire includes over 25,000 clones. On this clone: What it recognizes is unknown. The observed sequence ends 3 residues before the CDR3 terminus, with the missing tail filled in from the germline J gene.

J lost 4 bases, V lost 6 bases, and 8 bases had no gene match. The CDR3 is made up of 15 amino acids. The germline gives CDR1 MDHEN, CDR2 SYDVKM. Whole-study findings and limits: TRBV6-7 relative abundance averaged around 0.11% in cases and 0.15% to 0.2% in controls.

Sequenced input: blood buffy coat. The receptor comes from a woman aged 18-70 years with a cervical HPV16 infection that either progressed to CIN3+ or cleared (not recorded which). The J gene is TRBJ1-5, the V gene TRBV28; 8 positions agree with TRBD1. The chain's CDR3 is CASSQGQGMNQPQHF. The CDR3 bases that were read are TGTGCCAGCAGCCAAGGACAGGGAATGAATCAGCCC.